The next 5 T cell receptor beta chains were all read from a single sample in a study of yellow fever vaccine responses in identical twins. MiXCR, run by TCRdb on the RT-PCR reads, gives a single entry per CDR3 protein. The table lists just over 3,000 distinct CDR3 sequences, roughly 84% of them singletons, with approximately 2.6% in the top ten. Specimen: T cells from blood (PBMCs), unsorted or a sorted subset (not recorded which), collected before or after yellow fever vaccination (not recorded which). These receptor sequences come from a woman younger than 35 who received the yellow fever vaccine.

CDR3 sequence: CASSYSGVGNQPQHF. In DNA, the CDR3 is TGTGCCAGCAGTTACTCGGGTGTCGGCAATCAGCCCCAGCATTTT. V is TRBV6-5 and J is TRBJ1-5; no definite D call. This CDR3 spans 15 amino acids. V was shortened by 0 bases and J by 2 bases, with 8 bases between the two germline ends. Germline values: CDR1 MNHEY, CDR2 SVGAGI.

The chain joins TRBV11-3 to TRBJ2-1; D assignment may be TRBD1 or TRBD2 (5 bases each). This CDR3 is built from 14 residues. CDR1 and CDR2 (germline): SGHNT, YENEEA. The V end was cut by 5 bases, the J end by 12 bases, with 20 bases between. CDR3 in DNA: TGTGCCAGCAGCCCACAGTTCGGGGCCACGGTGCAGTTCTTC. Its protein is CASSPQFGATVQFF. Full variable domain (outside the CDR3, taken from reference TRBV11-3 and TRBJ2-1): EAGVVQSPRYKIIEKKQPVAFWCNPISGHNTLYWYLQNLGQGPELLIRYENEEAVDDSQLPKDRFSAERLKGVDSTLKIQPAELGDSAVYLCASSPQFGATVQFFGPGTRLTVL.

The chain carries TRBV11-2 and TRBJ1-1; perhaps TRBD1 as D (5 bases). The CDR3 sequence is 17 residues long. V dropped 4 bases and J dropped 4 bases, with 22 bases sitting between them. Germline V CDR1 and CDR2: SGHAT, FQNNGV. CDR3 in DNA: TGTGCCAGCAGCTCCGTGGTGATGAGCGGGCAGGGCACTGAAGCTTTCTTT. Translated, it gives CASSSVVMSGQGTEAFF.

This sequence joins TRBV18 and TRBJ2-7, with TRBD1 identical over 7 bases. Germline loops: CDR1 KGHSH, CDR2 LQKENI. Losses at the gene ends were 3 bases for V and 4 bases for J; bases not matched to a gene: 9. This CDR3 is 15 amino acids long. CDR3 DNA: TGTGCCAGCTCACCTTACCCGGGACAGAGGTACGAGCAGTACTTC. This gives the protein CASSPYPGQRYEQYF.

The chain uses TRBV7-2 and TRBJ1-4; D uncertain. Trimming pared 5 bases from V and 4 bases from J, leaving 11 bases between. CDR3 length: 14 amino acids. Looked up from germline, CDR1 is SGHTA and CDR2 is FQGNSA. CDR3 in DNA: TGTGCCAGCAGCCCAACTACTGTTAATGAAAAACTGTTTTTT. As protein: CASSPTTVNEKLFF.